This TCR beta chain was found in a study of blood T cell repertoires in COVID-19 (dated by TCRdb to 2018 to 2020). With respect to the entire study: Collaborator samples came from the United States, Italy and Spain and covered acute and convalescent phases of COVID-19. The prospective study material was composed of cDNA or gDNA derived from T cells, B-cell-depleted T cells, or PBMCs. Deeply sampled blood TCRbeta repertoires from subjects exposed to, actively infected with, or recovered from COVID-19 were included in the dataset. A freely available public database, intended as a resource for researchers studying the immune response to SARS-CoV-2, is where the repertoires were released. The samples were drawn from two sources: the first 160 participants of the ongoing ImmuneRACE study, and over 950 subjects contributed by 6 global collaborators. Nearly every sample came with metadata listing a de-identified subject ID, COVID-19 status, age in years and sex. Where available, HLA class I and class II types were obtained from metadata supplied by the sample provider rather than from assay-based typing. Broad study findings and their caveats: How much clinical and demographic metadata was included differed by source and by participant, and the metadata was provided uncurated.

Each collaborating institution followed its own protocols to collect whole blood in K2EDTA tubes. Collaborator samples were shipped for TCRbeta analysis as frozen whole blood, isolated PBMCs, or DNA extracted from either sample type. TCRbeta CDR3 regions were amplified from genomic DNA using the immunoSEQ Assay, a bias-controlled multiplex PCR. The source study handled its data this way. The number of nucleated cells in each sample was estimated by amplification of reference gene primers within the assay. To quantify the absolute abundance of each unique TCRbeta CDR3 rearrangement, sequence reads were collapsed and filtered. For each sample, productive Simpson clonality was calculated as the square root of Simpson's diversity index across productive rearrangements. This immuneACCESS table, as held by TCRdb, lists in-frame sequences with V and J called but not all clones. Of the missing ones, under half trace to an unresolved V gene in checked studies; the others have no known cause. That table gives V, J and clone size, and the DNA gave D and trimming. The table for this sample lists tens of thousands of clones; approximately 85% of them were counted only once. The ten largest clones capture 3.5% to 4.5% of the sample.

Note on this clone: Its antigen is not yet known. No much larger clonotype is one base removed from it; base qualities were not supplied.

At the junction V is shortened by 3 bases and J by 6 bases, with 12 bases in between. CDR1 and CDR2, looked up from the germline V gene, are SNHLY and FYNNEI. The CDR3 contains 15 residues, cysteine and phenylalanine counted. The CDR3 DNA has 45 bases and is translated from base 1. The sequence was obtained from a man aged 45 to 65 with active COVID-19. The V gene is TRBV2 and the J gene is TRBJ1-6, with no confident D gene call. The material sequenced was peripheral blood. The DNA sequence follows: TGTGCCAGCAGTGATGGACTTGGTGGTAATTCACCCCTCCACTTT. Its protein product is CASSDGLGGNSPLHF.